Each of the 2 T cell receptor beta chains below was sequenced from the same sample in a study of T cells in Graves' hyperthyroidism and ophthalmopathy. Amplification targeted TCR beta CDR3 regions from RNA transcripts. First-round RT-PCR of the TCR CDR3 relied on the HTBI primer set. TCRdb reprocessed the multiplex PCR reads via MiXCR and lists one record per CDR3 protein. Of some 560,000 distinct CDR3 sequences listed, 13% to 15% are singletons. Sample: blood. These receptors came from a woman in her thirties or forties with Graves' hyperthyroidism.

This clonotype was seen at least ten times. This chain connects TRBV20-1 to TRBJ2-5; the D gene is possibly TRBD2 (5 bases). With 1 base removed from V and 3 bases from J, the gap between germline ends came to 15 bases. Germline V gene data show CDR1 as DFQATT and CDR2 as SNEGSKA (reference sequence). The CDR3 is 15 residues long. CDR3 coding DNA: TGCAGTGCTAGAGGACTGGGAGAAGGAAAAGAGACCCAGTACTTC. This gives the protein CSARGLGEGKETQYF.

This clonotype was observed at least ten times. This chain joins TRBV6-5 and TRBJ1-2; 7 nucleotides agree with TRBD1. From germline, CDR1 is MNHEY and CDR2 SVGAGI. V lost 0 bases, J lost 5 bases, and 3 bases stayed unmatched. The CDR3 totals 14 residues. CDR3 nucleotides: TGTGCCAGCAGTTACTCCGAGACAGGGTATGGCTACACCTTC. This gives the protein CASSYSETGYGYTF.